This TCR beta chain emerged from a study of identical twins. Germline V gene lookup returns CDR1 MDHEN and CDR2 SYDVKM. CDR3 size: 15 residues. TCRdb reanalysed the 5' RACE reads using MiXCR and keeps one entry per CDR3 protein. This sample has 1.5 million to 2 million distinct CDR3 sequences, with less than 35% found just once. Note on this clonotype: Compared with germline, one end of the junction differs, possibly owing to a read error.

This clonotype was obtained from a newborn girl in good health. Sequencing was performed on cord blood. V usage is TRBV28 and J usage is TRBJ2-3; D is possibly TRBD1 (6 bases). CDR3 DNA sequence: TGTGCCAGCAGCCTCCCAGCCCCACGGACAGATACGCGGTATTTT. This gives the protein CASSLPAPRTDTRYF.